The 32 T cell receptor beta chains below all came from one sample that was sequenced in a study of T-cell reconstitution after alpha-beta-depleted transplantation in children. Unique molecular identifiers featured in how the TCRbeta library was prepared. TCRdb used MiXCR to reprocess the PCR reads, holding one entry per CDR3 protein. The profile shows some 350,000 distinct CDR3 sequences, about 16% of them singletons. The source was PBMCs, mostly from graft donor cells, collected 360 days after TCRalphabeta/CD19-depleted stem cell transplant. These receptors were taken from a male patient under 10 years old who had a stem cell transplant for acute lymphoblastic leukemia, so the T cells may come from the graft donor.

The sample holds many counts of this clonotype. V usage is TRBV20-1 and J usage is TRBJ2-7; D unclear. Germline V gene sequence: CDR1 DFQATT, CDR2 SNEGSKA (reference sequence). V lost 6 bases and J 2 bases, leaving 14 bases between the germline ends. This CDR3 has 13 residues. DNA for the CDR3: TGCAGTGCGAACGGGCCCGGAGCCTACGAGCAGTACTTC. Translating gives CSANGPGAYEQYF.

The J gene is TRBJ2-3, the V gene TRBV12-3 or TRBV12-4, with TRBD2 identical over 10 bases. The CDR3 runs 18 residues. The V segment lost 3 bases and the J segment 0 bases; nucleotides outside the gene matches: 9. CDR3 loop: CASSFVSLTSGSTDTQYF. Here the CDR3 DNA reads TGTGCCAGCAGTTTTGTATCATTGACTAGCGGGAGCACAGATACGCAGTATTTT.

The table lists this clonotype with a few counts. V is TRBV5-1 and J is TRBJ2-7, with D possibly matching TRBD1 (5 bases). The V end lost 3 bases, the J end lost 3 bases, and 16 bases lay between the germline ends. The CDR3 sequence is 15 residues long. Germline V CDR1 and CDR2: SGHRS, YFSETQ. This CDR3 is CASSSLDSLGYEQYF. The DNA of the CDR3 is TGCGCCAGCAGCTCGTTAGACAGTTTGGGCTACGAGCAGTACTTC.

About this clonotype: At one end the junction does not follow the germline gene, possibly because of a read error. The CDR3, as DNA: TGTGCCAGCAGTTTATCTAGCGGGAGTCGATCCTTCAATGAGCAGTTCTTC. Translation: CASSLSSGSRSFNEQFF. J is TRBJ2-1 and V is TRBV28, with 10 bases aligning to TRBD2. Germline V gene lookup returns CDR1 MDHEN and CDR2 SYDVKM. This CDR3 is built from 17 residues.

V is TRBV7-2 and J is TRBJ2-7, with TRBD1 matching 7 bases. The germline CDR1 and CDR2 sequences are SGHTA and FQGNSA. Trimming removed 1 base from V and 5 bases from J; junction bases left unmatched: 5. This CDR3 has 14 amino acids. CDR3: CASSLGQGVHEQYF. The CDR3 nucleotides are TGTGCCAGCAGCTTAGGTCAGGGGGTCCACGAGCAGTACTTC.

This clonotype has just a few counts. This chain joins TRBV5-1 and TRBJ2-7; 7 bases fit TRBD2. The CDR3 sequence is 16 residues long. Unmatched junction bases numbered 12, after V lost 3 bases and J lost 3 bases. From germline, CDR1 is SGHRS and CDR2 YFSETQ. The CDR3 nucleotides are TGCGCCAGCAGCTCTGGGTGGGAGGGGAGAAACTACGAGCAGTACTTC. Translating gives CASSSGWEGRNYEQYF.

This rearrangement joins TRBV19 to TRBJ2-1, with 8 bases matching TRBD1. CDR1 and CDR2 from the germline V gene are LNHDA and SQIVND (reference sequence). The V segment lost 5 bases and the J segment 5 bases; nucleotides outside the gene matches: 8. The CDR3 has 15 residues. The CDR3 here is CASSDRDRPHNEQFF. For the CDR3, the DNA is TGTGCCAGTAGTGACCGGGACAGGCCCCACAATGAGCAGTTCTTC. Full variable domain (rest looked up from reference TRBV19 and TRBJ2-1): DGGITQSPKYLFRKEGQNVTLSCEQNLNHDAMYWYRQDPGQGLRLIYYSQIVNDFQKGDIAEGYSVSREKKESFPLTVTSAQKNPTAFYLCASSDRDRPHNEQFFGPGTRLTVL.

The V call is TRBV2, the J call TRBJ2-1, with unresolved D. Trimming pared 1 base from V and 7 bases from J, leaving 8 bases between. In germline, CDR1 is SNHLY, CDR2 FYNNEI. The CDR3 covers 13 residues. In DNA form, the CDR3 reads TGTGCCAGCAGTGAAGATAAGATAAATGAGCAGTTCTTC. Translation gives CASSEDKINEQFF.

The rearrangement joins TRBV30 to TRBJ1-5; D gene uncertain. Germline values: CDR1 GTSNPN, CDR2 SVGIG (reference sequence). CDR3 size: 14 residues. V dropped 0 bases and J dropped 7 bases, with 13 bases sitting between them. This CDR3 reads CAWSVPYGEQPQHF. CDR3 bases: TGTGCCTGGAGTGTACCGTACGGGGAACAGCCCCAGCATTTT. Looking up the rest from reference TRBV30 and TRBJ1-5 gives the full variable domain: SQTIHQWPATLVQPVGSPLSLECTVEGTSNPNLYWYRQAAGRGLQLLFYSVGIGQISSEVPQNLSASRPQDRQFILSSKKLLLSDSGFYLCAWSVPYGEQPQHFGDGTRLSIL.

In this sample, this clonotype turned up a few times. The genes are TRBV20-1 and TRBJ1-2; D ambiguous. This CDR3 is built from 12 residues. Germline V CDR1 and CDR2: DFQATT, SNEGSKA (reference sequence). Trimming shortened V by 0 bases and J by 7 bases, and 9 bases separated the two germline ends. CDR3 in DNA: TGCAGTGCTAGAGATATGTGGGGTGGCTACACCTTC. Its protein is CSARDMWGGYTF.

This clonotype was found many times. V gene TRBV4-1 combines with J gene TRBJ2-3; possibly TRBD1 for D (6 bases). V was clipped by 3 bases and J by 1 base, with 11 bases between them. The CDR3 totals 15 residues. Germline CDR1 reads MGHRA; CDR2 reads YSYEKL. CDR3 amino acids: CASSHGRGGTDTQYF. In DNA, the CDR3 is TGCGCCAGCAGCCATGGCAGGGGAGGCACAGATACGCAGTATTTT.

The chain uses TRBV29-1 and TRBJ2-7; TRBD1 matches 8 bases. CDR3 size: 13 residues. Trimming removed 6 bases from V and 6 bases from J; junction bases left unmatched: 10. Looked up from germline, CDR1 is SQVTM and CDR2 is ANQGSEA. The CDR3 DNA reads as TGCAGCGTCGTGGTGGACAGGGTCCGCGAGCAGTACTTC. It is translated as CSVVVDRVREQYF.

The chain recombines TRBV7-2 with TRBJ1-1; 8 bases line up with TRBD1. The CDR3 consists of 12 residues. In germline, CDR1 is SGHTA, CDR2 FQGNSA. With 5 bases clipped from V and 10 bases from J, the junction kept 6 bases outside the gene matches. The CDR3 sequence: CASSPGQGGAFF. The CDR3 coding sequence is TGTGCCAGCAGCCCCGGACAGGGTGGAGCTTTCTTT.

There are many counts of this clonotype. The gene calls are TRBV20-1 and TRBJ2-1, with 9 bases fitting TRBD1. This CDR3 has 14 residues. V was clipped by 3 bases and J by 9 bases; unmatched bases: 9. The V gene's germline CDR1 is DFQATT and CDR2 SNEGSKA (reference sequence). CDR3 in amino acids: CSASPGTGRREQFF. The DNA for the CDR3 is TGCAGTGCTAGCCCCGGGACAGGGAGGCGTGAGCAGTTCTTC.

The chain recombines TRBV7-8 with TRBJ2-1; D possibly corresponds to TRBD2 (6 bases). The germline V and J ends were trimmed by 8 bases and 6 bases, with 11 bases remaining between them. CDR1 is SGHVS, CDR2 FQNEAQ, per germline. The CDR3 totals 12 residues. This chain's CDR3 is CASEEGSNEQFF. CDR3 nucleotide sequence: TGTGCCAGCGAGGAGGGTAGCAATGAGCAGTTCTTC.

This clonotype has a handful of counts. The chain combines TRBV25-1 with TRBJ2-5, with D perhaps assigned TRBD1 or TRBD2 (5 bases each). Germline V gives CDR1 MGHDK, CDR2 SYGVNS. The CDR3 totals 15 residues. Trimming stripped 4 bases from V and 5 bases from J, with 17 bases between. CDR3 residues: CASSGVPGPRETQYF. The CDR3 bases are TGTGCCAGCAGTGGGGTGCCGGGACCCCGGGAGACCCAGTACTTC.

The rearrangement uses TRBV7-9 and TRBJ2-1, with D tentatively TRBD1 (6 bases). Germline CDR1 and CDR2: SEHNR and FQNEAQ (reference sequence). Trimming removed 1 base from V and 6 bases from J, with 16 bases in between. This CDR3 has 16 residues. The CDR3 DNA follows: TGTGCCAGCAGCTTAGAATGGGGCACCAGGGGCAATGAGCAGTTCTTC. Amino acid sequence: CASSLEWGTRGNEQFF.

This clonotype was seen a few times. The CDR3: CASSLLNKGGVRYEQYF. The CDR3 DNA is TGTGCCAGCAGCCTCCTAAACAAGGGAGGGGTCCGCTACGAGCAGTACTTC. The chain recombines TRBV3-1 with TRBJ2-7; 7 bases match TRBD2. V dropped 4 bases and J dropped 3; count of bases not matched to a gene: 15. Per the germline V gene, CDR1 is LGHDT and CDR2 is YNNKEL (reference sequence). This CDR3 is built from 17 residues.

The chain uses TRBV12-3 or TRBV12-4 and TRBJ2-1, with 9 bases fitting TRBD2. Losses at the gene ends were 1 base for V and 0 bases for J; bases not matched to a gene: 4. This CDR3 is built from 17 residues. CDR3 coding DNA: TGTGCCAGCAGTTTAGGGACTAGCGCGAGCTCCTACAATGAGCAGTTCTTC. Its protein is CASSLGTSASSYNEQFF.

The rearrangement links TRBV6-2 or TRBV6-3 to TRBJ1-5, with D possibly TRBD1 on 6 matching bases. V shed 4 bases and J shed 7 bases, with 14 bases lying between them. The CDR3 consists of 14 residues. CDR1 is MNHEY, CDR2 SVGEGT, per germline. The CDR3 is CASSSGQPGQPQHF. The CDR3 coding sequence is TGTGCCAGCAGTTCTGGACAGCCGGGCCAGCCCCAGCATTTT.

This clonotype was counted a single time. The chain links TRBV3-1 to TRBJ2-1; D is uncertain. The V end was cut by 0 bases, the J end by 4 bases, with 13 bases between. The CDR3 extends over 16 amino acids. Germline V gene lookup returns CDR1 LGHDT and CDR2 YNNKEL (reference sequence). This CDR3 is CASSQDYRVGYNEQFF. CDR3 nucleotides: TGTGCCAGCAGCCAAGACTACAGAGTAGGGTACAATGAGCAGTTCTTC.

This CDR3 reads CASSFRSPGRDGYTF. CDR3 sequence (DNA): TGTGCCAGCAGTTTTCGGTCTCCCGGTAGGGACGGCTACACCTTC. The chain carries TRBV27 and TRBJ1-2; D is perhaps TRBD1 (5 bases). Trimming removed 3 bases from V and 8 bases from J, with 19 bases in between. The CDR3 is made up of 15 amino acids. Germline V CDR1 and CDR2: MNHEY, SMNVEV (reference sequence).

The chain employs TRBV12-3 or TRBV12-4 and TRBJ2-7, with 8 bases fitting TRBD1. With V trimmed by 7 bases and J by 4 bases, 12 bases remained unmatched. The CDR3 extends over 15 amino acids. This CDR3 is CASKIMTGARYEQYF. The CDR3 nucleotides are TGTGCCAGCAAGATTATGACAGGGGCGAGGTACGAGCAGTACTTC.

The chain couples TRBV5-6 to TRBJ2-2; D is possibly TRBD1 (5 bases). V was pared by 2 bases and J by 6 bases, with 11 bases between. The CDR3 extends over 14 amino acids. From germline, CDR1 is SGHDT and CDR2 YYEEEE. CDR3 nucleotide sequence: TGTGCCAGCAGCTTAGGGGTCAAGGCCGGGGAGCTGTTTTTT. It encodes CASSLGVKAGELFF. Using reference TRBV5-6 and TRBJ2-2 for the parts outside the CDR3, the full variable domain is DAGVTQSPTHLIKTRGQQVTLRCSPKSGHDTVSWYQQALGQGPQFIFQYYEEEERQRGNFPDRFSGHQFPNYSSELNVNALLLGDSALYLCASSLGVKAGELFFGEGSRLTVL.

This clonotype was seen repeatedly, ten times or more. This chain connects TRBV27 to TRBJ2-1; 8 nucleotides match TRBD2. The V gene end was trimmed by 5 bases and the J gene end by 2 bases; junction bases not matched to a gene: 5. This CDR3 is built from 15 residues. Per the germline V gene, CDR1 is MNHEY and CDR2 is SMNVEV (reference sequence). CDR3 sequence reads: CASSPLAAPYNEQFF. The CDR3 coding sequence is TGTGCCAGCAGTCCACTAGCGGCCCCCTACAATGAGCAGTTCTTC.

At least ten counts were recorded for this clonotype. The chain combines TRBV5-1 with TRBJ2-1, with D possibly matching TRBD2 (5 bases). CDR1 SGHRS and CDR2 YFSETQ come from the germline V gene. The CDR3 is 15 residues long. With 5 bases removed from V and 3 bases from J, the gap between germline ends came to 15 bases. Written as DNA, the CDR3 is TGCGCCAGCAGGGGGAGTTTTTATCTCTACAATGAGCAGTTCTTC. The encoded protein is CASRGSFYLYNEQFF.

This chain connects TRBV30 to TRBJ2-1; no firm D call. Trimming cost V 4 bases and J 8 bases, with 18 bases left between them. CDR1 is GTSNPN and CDR2 is SVGIG in the germline V gene (reference sequence). The CDR3 runs to 14 residues. CDR3 bases: TGTGCCTGGACGGTGAGGATGGGTAGCCATGAGCAGTTCTTC. It encodes CAWTVRMGSHEQFF.

This clonotype was seen only a few times. This sequence joins TRBV20-1 and TRBJ1-2; D not certain. Germline CDR1 DFQATT, CDR2 SNEGSKA (reference sequence). This CDR3 contains 12 residues. V lost 7 bases and J lost 0, with 9 bases in between. The CDR3 DNA reads as TGCAGTGGGAAAGGGCCTAACTATGGCTACACCTTC. As protein: CSGKGPNYGYTF.

This chain connects TRBV7-9 to TRBJ1-6; TRBD1 might be the D (5 bases). Deletions cut 4 bases from V and 0 bases from J, with 10 bases between. The CDR3 totals 16 residues. CDR1 and CDR2 (germline): SEHNR, FQNEAQ (reference sequence). CDR3 region: CASSSKGSSYNSPLHF. For the CDR3, the DNA is TGTGCCAGCAGCTCGAAGGGGAGCTCCTATAATTCACCCCTCCACTTT.

This rearrangement joins TRBV7-2 to TRBJ2-3; D gene uncertain. Looked up from germline, CDR1 is SGHTA and CDR2 is FQGNSA. V was pared by 2 bases and J by 0 bases, with 9 bases between. This CDR3 is built from 15 residues. The CDR3 sequence: CASSLSRASTDTQYF. Here the CDR3 DNA reads TGTGCCAGCAGCTTATCTAGGGCTAGCACAGATACGCAGTATTTT.

The V gene is TRBV12-3 or TRBV12-4, the J gene TRBJ2-7; the D gene is possibly TRBD2 (5 bases). CDR3 length: 14 amino acids. V was shortened by 4 bases and J by 0 bases, with 10 bases between the two germline ends. CDR3 nucleotides: TGTGCCAGCAGTTCCCGCCGGGGCTCCTACGAGCAGTACTTC. Translated: CASSSRRGSYEQYF.

This clonotype was seen ten or more times. The rearrangement links TRBV21-1 to TRBJ1-2; the table gives TRBD1 as D, unverified against the DNA. TRBV21-1 is tagged as a pseudogene. The CDR3 extends over 15 amino acids. The CDR3 loop is CASSKAPRGSYGYTF. In DNA form, the CDR3 reads TGTGCCAGCAGCAAAGCGCCGAGGGGTTCATATGGCTACACCTTC.